This record covers a single TCR beta chain. Original methodology: Using reference gene primer amplification, nucleated cell counts were estimated. Sequencing was performed with immunoSEQ multiplex PCR; in TCRdb, only in-frame clones are kept and a portion is missing. From that table come the V and J calls and clone size; the DNA was used to work out D and trimming. The sample carries over 130,000 clones, roughly 89% recorded once. This entry is derived from a study of blood T cell repertoires in COVID-19. Study information: The study drew acute and convalescent COVID-19 samples from the United States, Italy and Spain. PBMCs, B-cell-depleted T cells, or T cells were the source of the cDNA or gDNA that made up the material.

The CDR3 has 15 residues. Germline lookup yields CDR1 KGHDR and CDR2 SFDVKD. The ends lost 3 bases at V and 7 bases at J; junction bases unmatched: 9. The Seattle patients, enrolled during active infection, were followed longitudinally. Material for sequencing was peripheral blood. The gene calls are TRBV24-1 and TRBJ1-2; the match to TRBD1 covers 8 bases. The sequence derives from a young man with COVID-19, enrolled during active disease. CDR3 nucleotide sequence: TGTGCCACCAGTGATCGACAGGGGTTTATGAGTGGCTACACCTTC. Translation gives CATSDRQGFMSGYTF.